Below are 25 T cell receptor beta chains sequenced from a single sample in a study of blood T cell repertoires in COVID-19. Here immunoSEQ multiplex PCR was the method, and the copy in TCRdb shows in-frame clones only, minus some. The sample shows 130,000 to 150,000 clones, 80% to 90% of them seen only once. Sequenced: peripheral blood. These receptors all come from a woman in her fifties or sixties with acute or convalescent COVID-19.

This rearrangement joins TRBV6-5 to TRBJ2-7; 9 bases are a match to TRBD1. The CDR3 consists of 14 residues. V trimming: 6 bases; J trimming: 3 bases; junction bases outside the gene matches: 6. CDR1 MNHEY and CDR2 SVGAGI come from the germline V gene. The chain's CDR3 is CASSQPGQGYEQYF. In DNA form, the CDR3 reads TGTGCCAGCAGCCAACCGGGACAGGGCTACGAGCAGTACTTC.

V is TRBV19 and J is TRBJ2-1; 8 nucleotides agree with TRBD2. Germline V gene lookup returns CDR1 LNHDA and CDR2 SQIVND (reference sequence). The ends lost 5 bases at V and 4 bases at J; junction bases unmatched: 10. The CDR3 loop spans 16 amino acids. The CDR3 DNA reads as TGTGCCAGTAGTCTCCCGGTAGCGGGGACTTACAATGAGCAGTTCTTC. Its protein product is CASSLPVAGTYNEQFF.

The genes are TRBV6-5 and TRBJ2-7, with 7 bases that match TRBD1. CDR3 size: 14 residues. Germline V gene data show CDR1 as MNHEY and CDR2 as SVGAGI. The V and J ends lost 6 bases and 2 bases, in that order; junction bases with no gene match: 7. The CDR3 DNA reads TGTGCCAGCAGGAGGACAGGTGGTCCCTACGAGCAGTACTTC. It translates to CASRRTGGPYEQYF.

The chain employs TRBV6-9 and TRBJ2-7; TRBD1 might be the D (6 bases). Trimming took 0 bases from V and 0 from J, leaving 18 bases between them. The CDR3 loop spans 18 amino acids. The germline gives CDR1 MNHGY, CDR2 SVAAGI. The CDR3 protein is CASSYSDRGCPSSYEQYF. Here the CDR3 DNA reads TGTGCCAGCAGTTATTCGGACAGAGGTTGCCCTAGCTCCTACGAGCAGTACTTC.

The rearrangement joins TRBV9 to TRBJ1-6; D call uncertain. The ends were cut back, 4 bases at V and 5 bases at J, with 13 bases in the middle. The V gene's germline CDR1 is SGDLS and CDR2 YYNGEE. There are 15 residues in the CDR3. The CDR3 nucleotides are TGTGCCAGCAGCTTCTTTGCGGGAGATAATTCACCCCTCCACTTT. It is translated as CASSFFAGDNSPLHF.

V is TRBV19 and J is TRBJ1-5; D call uncertain. The CDR3 spans 10 residues. V was clipped by 7 bases and J by 6 bases, with 4 bases between them. CDR1 and CDR2 (germline): LNHDA, SQIVND (reference sequence). This chain's CDR3 is CASNSQPQHF. CDR3 DNA: TGTGCCAGTAACTCTCAGCCCCAGCATTTT.

Details on this clone: At one of its ends the junction is not consistent with the germline gene, which may arise from a read error. The chain uses TRBV6-6 and TRBJ1-1; TRBD1 matches 7 bases. The CDR3 has 13 amino acids. Germline V gives CDR1 MNHNY, CDR2 SVGAGI (reference sequence). In DNA, the CDR3 is TGTGCCAGCAAGGGGACAGTGAATACTGAAGCTTTCTTT. It yields the protein CASKGTVNTEAFF.

The chain recombines TRBV5-6 with TRBJ2-5; a possible D gene is TRBD1 (5 bases). The germline CDR1 and CDR2 sequences are SGHDT and YYEEEE. The germline V and J ends were trimmed by 0 bases and 7 bases, with 7 bases remaining between them. CDR3 size: 12 residues. The CDR3 sequence: CASSLEGPTQYF. CDR3 DNA sequence: TGTGCCAGCAGCTTGGAGGGGCCGACCCAGTACTTC.

The rearrangement joins TRBV19 to TRBJ1-1; D gene ambiguous. The CDR3 has 15 amino acids. Germline V lookup: CDR1 LNHDA, CDR2 SQIVND (reference sequence). V lost 4 bases and J 1 base, leaving 13 bases between the germline ends. The DNA for the CDR3 is TGTGCCAGTAGTAAATTGTTTGCAGGGAACACTGAAGCTTTCTTT. This codes for CASSKLFAGNTEAFF.

The chain joins TRBV7-9 to TRBJ2-5; the match to TRBD2 covers 14 bases. V lost 5 bases, J lost 4 bases, and 9 bases stayed unmatched. The CDR3 has 17 amino acids. Per germline, CDR1 SEHNR and CDR2 FQNEAQ (reference sequence). The CDR3 DNA sequence: TGTGCCAGCAGCGGCCGACTAGCGGGGGGGCAACGAGAGACCCAGTACTTC. Its translation: CASSGRLAGGQRETQYF. Supplemented by reference TRBV7-9 and TRBJ2-5, the full variable domain reads DTGVSQNPRHKITKRGQNVTFRCDPISEHNRLYWYRQTLGQGPEFLTYFQNEAQLEKSRLLSDRFSAERPKGSFSTLEIQRTEQGDSAMYLCASSGRLAGGQRETQYFGPGTRLLVL.

A note on this clone: The same CDR3 is also encoded by other DNA sequences in this sample. The V call is TRBV9, the J call TRBJ2-1; 14 nucleotides line up with TRBD2. The CDR3 has 15 amino acids. J was trimmed by 10 bases and V by 2 bases; bases with no gene match: 5. In germline, CDR1 is SGDLS, CDR2 YYNGEE. In DNA, the CDR3 is TGTGCCAGCAGCGTTGGGACTAGCGGGAGAAGCGAGCAGTTCTTC. This encodes CASSVGTSGRSEQFF.

J is TRBJ1-1 and V is TRBV11-2, with TRBD1 matching over 8 bases. This CDR3 region has 16 residues. The J segment lost 3 bases and the V segment lost 1 base, leaving 7 bases of the junction unmatched. From germline, CDR1 is SGHAT and CDR2 FQNNGV. In DNA form, the CDR3 reads TGTGCCAGCAGCTTAGGCGGACAGGGATGGTACACTGAAGCTTTCTTT. This gives the protein CASSLGGQGWYTEAFF.

This chain uses TRBV9 with TRBJ2-2, with 8 bases matching TRBD2. V trimming: 2 bases; J trimming: 4 bases; junction bases outside the gene matches: 16. From germline, CDR1 is SGDLS and CDR2 YYNGEE. CDR3 length equals 19 residues. CDR3 coding DNA: TGTGCCAGCAGCGTCCGCCCCTATGGGGGACTAGGGAGCACCGGGGAGCTGTTTTTT. It specifies CASSVRPYGGLGSTGELFF.

This clone was counted only a few times. The chain links TRBV7-6 to TRBJ1-2; TRBD1 agrees at 7 bases. V trimming: 4 bases; J trimming: 0 bases; junction bases outside the gene matches: 8. Germline CDR1 reads SGHVS; CDR2 reads FNYEAQ. The CDR3 runs to 16 residues. CDR3 coding DNA: TGTGCCAGCAGCTCTATCGGGACAGCAGCTAACTATGGCTACACCTTC. The encoded protein is CASSSIGTAANYGYTF.

The J gene is TRBJ1-5, the V gene TRBV2; TRBD1 matches 7 bases. Germline CDR1 reads SNHLY; CDR2 reads FYNNEI. V was clipped by 3 bases and J by 0 bases; unmatched bases: 11. The CDR3 is 18 amino acids. The CDR3 loop is CASSDQGQVGYSNQPQHF. CDR3 nucleotides: TGTGCCAGCAGTGATCAAGGACAGGTGGGATATAGCAATCAGCCCCAGCATTTT.

The chain couples TRBV5-4 to TRBJ2-6; tentatively, D is TRBD2 (5 bases). Germline lookup yields CDR1 SGHNT and CDR2 YYREEE (reference sequence). Trimming left V 0 bases short and J 0 bases short, with 10 bases between. This CDR3 has 17 residues. CDR3: CASSLAGRLSGANVLTF. In DNA, the CDR3 is TGTGCCAGCAGCTTGGCGGGGAGACTCTCTGGGGCCAACGTCCTGACTTTC.

The V call is TRBV19, the J call TRBJ2-1, with D maybe TRBD2 (5 bases). The V gene lost 5 bases and the J gene lost 8 bases, with 31 bases spanning the gap. Germline CDR1 LNHDA, CDR2 SQIVND (reference sequence). This CDR3 has 19 residues. In DNA form, the CDR3 reads TGTGCCAGTAGTCCCAGAGGGTTCGGGAATTTATTCGTCGTGGATGAGCAGTTCTTC. Translating it yields CASSPRGFGNLFVVDEQFF.

Here the CDR3 DNA reads TGTGCCAGCAGTCCCGGGACAGGGCGCGAGCAGTACTTC. Protein sequence: CASSPGTGREQYF. The genes are TRBV12-3 or TRBV12-4 and TRBJ2-7; 9 bases map to TRBD1. The V and J ends lost 5 bases and 6 bases, in that order; junction bases with no gene match: 5. The CDR3 extends over 13 amino acids.

For the CDR3, the DNA is TGTGCCAGCAGCAGCGCGGTAATCCGGTCACCCCTCCACTTT. This sequence encodes CASSSAVIRSPLHF. The genes are TRBV28 and TRBJ1-6; D call uncertain. V was pared by 6 bases and J by 10 bases, with 16 bases between. The length of the CDR3 is 14 residues. Germline CDR1 MDHEN, CDR2 SYDVKM.

This sequence joins TRBV7-3 and TRBJ2-2, with D perhaps TRBD1 (5 bases). V lost 2 bases, J lost 2 bases, and 6 bases lay in between. The germline gives CDR1 SGHTA, CDR2 FQGTGA. The CDR3 is 14 amino acids. The CDR3 bases are TGTGCCAGCAGCTTAGGGGCCAACACCGGGGAGCTGTTTTTT. Its protein is CASSLGANTGELFF.

V is TRBV5-6 and J is TRBJ2-1, with a tentative D call TRBD2 (6 bases). Trimming left V 9 bases short and J 1 base short, with 14 bases between. Germline-derived CDR1 and CDR2 are SGHDT and YYEEEE. The CDR3 runs 14 residues. The CDR3 DNA is TGTGCCACCAAACGCGGGGAGTCCTACAATGAGCAGTTCTTC. Translation: CATKRGESYNEQFF. Full variable domain (missing parts from reference TRBV5-6 and TRBJ2-1): DAGVTQSPTHLIKTRGQQVTLRCSPKSGHDTVSWYQQALGQGPQFIFQYYEEEERQRGNFPDRFSGHQFPNYSSELNVNALLLGDSALYLCATKRGESYNEQFFGPGTRLTVL.

The J gene is TRBJ1-2, the V gene TRBV4-1; D gene ambiguous. Trimming pared 1 base from V and 5 bases from J, leaving 11 bases between. The CDR3 runs to 14 residues. Germline assignment: CDR1 MGHRA and CDR2 YSYEKL. Here the CDR3 reads CASSQGAVWYGYTF. For the CDR3, the DNA is TGCGCCAGCAGCCAAGGTGCGGTGTGGTATGGCTACACCTTC.

This clone was counted once. The rearrangement uses TRBV2 and TRBJ2-7; TRBD1 matches 8 bases. In germline, CDR1 is SNHLY, CDR2 FYNNEI. This CDR3 is built from 15 residues. Trimming at V came to 6 bases and at J to 0 bases, leaving 7 bases not matched to a gene. CDR3 in amino acids: CASSLQGQVSYEQYF. In DNA form, the CDR3 reads TGTGCCAGCAGCCTCCAGGGACAGGTCTCCTACGAGCAGTACTTC.

V is TRBV19 and J is TRBJ1-2, with D tentatively TRBD1 (6 bases). The V end lost 6 bases, the J end lost 8 bases, and 13 bases lay between the germline ends. CDR1 and CDR2 (germline): LNHDA, SQIVND (reference sequence). This CDR3 has 12 amino acids. CDR3 coding DNA: TGTGCCAGTAGCACCGGGACACGCGGCTACACCTTC. This encodes CASSTGTRGYTF. The whole variable domain, filled in from reference TRBV19 and TRBJ1-2, reads DGGITQSPKYLFRKEGQNVTLSCEQNLNHDAMYWYRQDPGQGLRLIYYSQIVNDFQKGDIAEGYSVSREKKESFPLTVTSAQKNPTAFYLCASSTGTRGYTFGSGTRLTVV.

Comments on this clone: The junction departs from the called germline gene at one end, perhaps through a read error. CDR3 residues: CASSLGTSGLNEQFF. The CDR3 DNA sequence: TGTGCTAGCAGCTTAGGGACTAGCGGGCTCAATGAGCAGTTCTTC. The rearrangement links TRBV7-7 to TRBJ2-1, with 12 bases lining up with TRBD2. This CDR3 comprises 15 residues. Germline V gene lookup returns CDR1 SSHAT and CDR2 FNYEAQ (reference sequence).